Below are 20 T cell receptor beta chains sequenced from a single sample in a study of CD8 T cells in ankylosing spondylitis (dated by TCRdb to 2015 to 2018). Library preparation employed 5' RACE. The run used an Illumina HiSeq 2500. TCRdb ran its own pipeline on the public reads, namely fastp trimming at Q25 and MiXCR clone calling, and kept in-frame beta chains. Rows are unified per CDR3 protein, each entry keeping the most common DNA and genes. The sample profile shows 150,000 to 200,000 distinct CDR3 sequences; 25% to 35% of them were found once. Of the sample, around 6% is held by the ten largest clones. Sequencing was carried out using synovial fluid, either unsorted or a sorted T cell fraction (not recorded which). These receptors were obtained from a male donor with ankylosing spondylitis.

The V call is TRBV7-9, the J call TRBJ2-7; 8 nucleotides align to TRBD1. V was clipped by 1 base and J by 4 bases; unmatched bases: 6. The germline V gene has CDR1 SEHNR and CDR2 FQNEAQ (reference sequence). The CDR3 contains 15 residues. DNA of the CDR3: TGTGCCAGCAGCTTAGTTGGACAGGGATGGTACGAGCAGTACTTC. Translation gives CASSLVGQGWYEQYF.

The chain combines TRBV7-2 with TRBJ2-3, with D possibly being TRBD2 (5 bases). Germline V gene data show CDR1 as SGHTA and CDR2 as FQGNSA. The CDR3 sequence is 14 residues long. V dropped 10 bases and J dropped 4 bases, with 18 bases sitting between them. CDR3 sequence: CATGSGIRPDTQYF. The CDR3 DNA is TGTGCCACGGGATCCGGGATTCGCCCAGATACGCAGTATTTT.

V and J are TRBV28 and TRBJ1-5; no clear D. Between the trimmed V and J ends, which lost 5 bases and 0 bases, there was a span of 8 bases. This CDR3 comprises 14 residues. From germline, CDR1 is MDHEN and CDR2 SYDVKM. CDR3 residues: CASSGIYSNQPQHF. The CDR3 region has the DNA TGTGCCAGCAGTGGGATTTATAGCAATCAGCCCCAGCATTTT.

The chain joins TRBV12-3 or TRBV12-4 to TRBJ1-2; D is unclear. Trimming stripped 3 bases from V and 4 bases from J, with 9 bases between. There are 13 residues in the CDR3. The CDR3 nucleotides are TGTGCCAGCAGTTTCCCGGCGTTCTATGGCTACACCTTC. Amino acids: CASSFPAFYGYTF.

The chain employs TRBV5-1 and TRBJ2-3; TRBD2 aligns across 8 bases. Germline loops: CDR1 SGHRS, CDR2 YFSETQ. Trimming at V came to 2 bases and at J to 2 bases, leaving 7 bases not matched to a gene. CDR3 length equals 16 residues. Written as DNA, the CDR3 is TGCGCCAGCAGCTTATCTACTAGCGGAAACACAGATACGCAGTATTTT. This translates into CASSLSTSGNTDTQYF.

This clonotype turned up a few times. This chain links TRBV20-1 with TRBJ1-2, with D perhaps TRBD1 (6 bases). The CDR3 has 15 amino acids. Trimming took 7 bases from V and 2 from J, leaving 20 bases between them. Looked up from germline, CDR1 is DFQATT and CDR2 is SNEGSKA (reference sequence). This CDR3 is CSGIRVTGPNYGYTF. CDR3 DNA sequence: TGCAGTGGGATTCGGGTGACAGGCCCCAACTATGGCTACACCTTC.

CDR3 sequence: CASSYYTGELFF. The CDR3 nucleotides read TGTGCCAGCAGTTACTACACCGGGGAGCTGTTTTTT. The rearrangement links TRBV6-5 to TRBJ2-2; D not resolved. The CDR3 extends over 12 amino acids. V lost 1 base and J lost 3, with 0 bases in between. Germline V gene lookup returns CDR1 MNHEY and CDR2 SVGAGI.

This clonotype was counted at least ten times. The V call is TRBV5-1, the J call TRBJ1-2; TRBD1 matches 11 bases. The CDR3 consists of 14 residues. Germline CDR1 SGHRS, CDR2 YFSETQ. Trimming cost V 3 bases and J 6 bases; bases outside gene matches: 4. This CDR3 reads CASSYPGQGDGYTF. The CDR3 DNA sequence: TGCGCCAGCAGCTACCCGGGACAGGGGGATGGCTACACCTTC. Based on the CDR3 plus reference TRBV5-1 and TRBJ1-2, the full variable domain is KAGVTQTPRYLIKTRGQQVTLSCSPISGHRSVSWYQQTPGQGLQFLFEYFSETQRNKGNFPGRFSGRQFSNSRSEMNVSTLELGDSALYLCASSYPGQGDGYTFGSGTRLTVV.

In this sample, this clonotype turned up a few times. This chain connects TRBV20-1 to TRBJ2-7, with TRBD1 matching over 7 bases. With V trimmed by 8 bases and J by 0 bases, 7 bases remained unmatched. Germline CDR1 is DFQATT and CDR2 is SNEGSKA (reference sequence). This CDR3 spans 13 amino acids. This CDR3 is CSFQGVSSYEQYF. In DNA, the CDR3 is TGCAGTTTCCAGGGGGTCAGCTCCTACGAGCAGTACTTC.

This chain joins TRBV7-9 and TRBJ2-3; no reliable D call. The CDR3 has 13 residues. Germline CDR1 SEHNR, CDR2 FQNEAQ (reference sequence). V lost 2 bases and J lost 4, with 7 bases in between. Written as DNA, the CDR3 is TGTGCCAGCAGCTTAAGGGTGTCAGATACGCAGTATTTT. Residues: CASSLRVSDTQYF.

The V and J genes are TRBV5-6 and TRBJ1-4, with 7 bases fitting TRBD1. The V and J ends lost 1 base and 3 bases, in that order; junction bases with no gene match: 6. CDR3 length: 16 amino acids. The germline gives CDR1 SGHDT, CDR2 YYEEEE. CDR3 amino acids: CASSLWQGVANEKLFF. CDR3 nucleotides: TGTGCCAGCAGCTTGTGGCAGGGGGTGGCTAATGAAAAACTGTTTTTT.

This clonotype was seen a few times. The rearrangement uses TRBV5-1 and TRBJ2-3; D not certain. CDR1 SGHRS and CDR2 YFSETQ come from the germline V gene. CDR3 length: 13 residues. Trimming cost V 1 base and J 4 bases, with 7 bases left between them. The chain's CDR3 is CASSLQGPDTQYF. CDR3 sequence (DNA): TGCGCCAGCAGCTTGCAAGGGCCAGATACGCAGTATTTT.

This clonotype has only a few counts. V is TRBV20-1 and J is TRBJ1-2; 7 positions match TRBD1. The CDR3 is 15 amino acids. Germline loops: CDR1 DFQATT, CDR2 SNEGSKA (reference sequence). J was trimmed by 4 bases and V by 5 bases; bases with no gene match: 13. CDR3 nucleotides: TGCAGTGCTGAAATTCCGGGACAGTCATCCTATGGCTACACCTTC. Translation: CSAEIPGQSSYGYTF.

Only one count was recorded for this clonotype. V and J are TRBV6-1 and TRBJ2-2; D is tentatively TRBD1 or TRBD2 (5 bases each). The CDR3 covers 17 residues. The V end was cut by 8 bases, the J end by 4 bases, with 23 bases between. The germline V gene encodes CDR1 MNHNS and CDR2 SASEGT. The CDR3 here is CASSIRGIGVSTGELFF. The CDR3 DNA is TGTGCCAGCTCAATCCGGGGCATTGGAGTTAGCACCGGGGAGCTGTTTTTT.

The rearrangement links TRBV2 to TRBJ2-7; D may be TRBD2 (5 bases). Trimming left V 2 bases short and J 3 bases short, with 11 bases between. This CDR3 spans 14 amino acids. Germline V gene data show CDR1 as SNHLY and CDR2 as FYNNEI. The CDR3 loop reads CASSEYRGNYEQYF. In DNA form, the CDR3 reads TGTGCCAGCAGTGAATATCGGGGTAACTACGAGCAGTACTTC.

The sample holds a few counts of this clonotype. The V gene is TRBV3-1, the J gene TRBJ2-3, with TRBD1 matching 7 bases. The V gene end was trimmed by 9 bases and the J gene end by 5 bases; junction bases not matched to a gene: 11. Germline CDR1 LGHDT, CDR2 YNNKEL (reference sequence). The CDR3 loop spans 14 amino acids. The DNA for the CDR3 is TGTGCCAGTTCAAATGCGGCAGGGGGAGATACGCAGTATTTT. Amino acid sequence: CASSNAAGGDTQYF.

This clonotype was recorded at least ten times. The chain couples TRBV27 to TRBJ2-5, with D tentatively TRBD1 (6 bases). The germline V gene encodes CDR1 MNHEY and CDR2 SMNVEV (reference sequence). This CDR3 contains 13 residues. The V end lost 1 base, the J end lost 7 bases, and 10 bases lay between the germline ends. The CDR3 sequence is CASSLFGGWTQYF. The CDR3, as DNA: TGTGCCAGCAGTTTATTTGGGGGCTGGACCCAGTACTTC.

This clonotype has more than one count but fewer than ten. V and J are TRBV6-1 and TRBJ1-6, with D possibly matching TRBD1 (6 bases). This CDR3 spans 15 amino acids. Trimming took 4 bases from V and 2 from J, leaving 9 bases between them. The germline gives CDR1 MNHNS, CDR2 SASEGT. The CDR3 here is CASSAGVAYNSPLHF. CDR3 DNA sequence: TGTGCCAGCAGTGCAGGGGTCGCCTATAATTCACCCCTCCACTTT.

This clonotype showed up just a few times. V usage is TRBV10-3 and J usage is TRBJ1-2; D remains unclear. CDR3 length: 13 residues. Germline CDR1 is ENHRY and CDR2 is SYGVKD. Trimming left V 2 bases short and J 3 bases short, with 7 bases between. The CDR3 sequence: CAISEGVDYGYTF. CDR3 in DNA: TGTGCCATCAGTGAGGGGGTGGACTATGGCTACACCTTC.

The gene calls are TRBV23-1 and TRBJ1-6; D is unresolved. TRBV23-1 qualifies as an ORF whose function is uncertain. The CDR3 runs to 14 residues. Between the trimmed V and J ends, which lost 6 bases and 9 bases, there was a span of 15 bases. CDR3 coding DNA: TGCGCCAGCAGGGCCGGCGGGTCCGGTTCACCCCTCCACTTT. This gives the protein CASRAGGSGSPLHF.